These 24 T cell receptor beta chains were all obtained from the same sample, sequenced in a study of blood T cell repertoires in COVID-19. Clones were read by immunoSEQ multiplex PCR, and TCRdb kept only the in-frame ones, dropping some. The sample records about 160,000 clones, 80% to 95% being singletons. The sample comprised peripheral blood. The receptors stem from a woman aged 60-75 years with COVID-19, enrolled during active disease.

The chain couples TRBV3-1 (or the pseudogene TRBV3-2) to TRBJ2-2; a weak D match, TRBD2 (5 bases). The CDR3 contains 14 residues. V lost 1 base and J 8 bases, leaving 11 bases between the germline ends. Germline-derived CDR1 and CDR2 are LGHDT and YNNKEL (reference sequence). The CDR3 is CASSQVGGPGELFF. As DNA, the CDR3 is TGTGCCAGCAGCCAAGTCGGCGGGCCTGGGGAGCTGTTTTTT.

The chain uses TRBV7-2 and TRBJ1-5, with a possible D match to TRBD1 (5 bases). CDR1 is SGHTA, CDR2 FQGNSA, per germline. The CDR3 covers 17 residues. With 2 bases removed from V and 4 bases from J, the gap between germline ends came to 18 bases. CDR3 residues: CASSLWNRGGLNQPQHF. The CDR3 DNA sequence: TGTGCCAGCAGCTTATGGAACCGGGGGGGGTTAAATCAGCCCCAGCATTTT.

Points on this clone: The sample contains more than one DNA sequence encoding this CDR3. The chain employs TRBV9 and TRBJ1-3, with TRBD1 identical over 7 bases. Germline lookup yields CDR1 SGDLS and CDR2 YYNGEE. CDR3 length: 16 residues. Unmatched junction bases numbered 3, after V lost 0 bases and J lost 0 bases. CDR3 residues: CASSVGQGLSGNTIYF. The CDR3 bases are TGTGCCAGCAGCGTAGGACAGGGACTCTCTGGAAACACCATATATTTT.

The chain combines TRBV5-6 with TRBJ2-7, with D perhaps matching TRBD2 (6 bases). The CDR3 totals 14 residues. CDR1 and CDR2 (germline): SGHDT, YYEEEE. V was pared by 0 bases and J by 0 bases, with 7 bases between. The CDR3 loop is CASSLGEASYEQYF. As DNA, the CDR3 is TGTGCCAGCAGCTTGGGGGAGGCCTCCTACGAGCAGTACTTC.

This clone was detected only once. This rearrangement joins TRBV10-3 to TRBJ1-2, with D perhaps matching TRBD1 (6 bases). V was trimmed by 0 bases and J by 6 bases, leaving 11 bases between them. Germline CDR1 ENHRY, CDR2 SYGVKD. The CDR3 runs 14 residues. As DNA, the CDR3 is TGTGCCATCAGTGAGTCGCCAGGGGTGGATGGCTACACCTTC. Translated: CAISESPGVDGYTF.

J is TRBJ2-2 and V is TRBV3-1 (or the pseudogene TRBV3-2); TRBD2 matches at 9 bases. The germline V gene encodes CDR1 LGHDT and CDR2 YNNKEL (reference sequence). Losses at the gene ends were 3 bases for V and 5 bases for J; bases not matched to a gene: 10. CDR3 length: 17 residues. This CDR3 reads CASSQEASGVKTGELFF. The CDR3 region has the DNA TGTGCCAGCAGCCAGGAAGCTAGCGGGGTAAAGACCGGGGAGCTGTTTTTT.

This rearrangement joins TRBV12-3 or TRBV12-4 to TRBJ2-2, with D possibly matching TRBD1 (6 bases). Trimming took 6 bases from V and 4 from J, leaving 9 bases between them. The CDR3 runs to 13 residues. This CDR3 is CASRTGSTGELFF. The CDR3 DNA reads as TGTGCCAGCAGAACAGGGTCCACCGGGGAGCTGTTTTTT.

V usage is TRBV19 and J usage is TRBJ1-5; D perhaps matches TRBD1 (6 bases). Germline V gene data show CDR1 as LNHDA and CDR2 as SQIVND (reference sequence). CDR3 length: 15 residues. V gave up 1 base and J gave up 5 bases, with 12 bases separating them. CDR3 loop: CASSIGGQGHQPQHF. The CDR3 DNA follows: TGTGCCAGTAGTATAGGGGGGCAGGGACATCAGCCCCAGCATTTT.

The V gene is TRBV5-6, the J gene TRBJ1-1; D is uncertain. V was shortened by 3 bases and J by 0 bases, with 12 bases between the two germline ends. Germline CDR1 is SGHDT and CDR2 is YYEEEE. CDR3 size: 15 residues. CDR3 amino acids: CASSYGESVNTEAFF. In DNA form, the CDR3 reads TGTGCCAGCAGCTACGGGGAATCGGTGAACACTGAAGCTTTCTTT. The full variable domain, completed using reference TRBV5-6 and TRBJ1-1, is DAGVTQSPTHLIKTRGQQVTLRCSPKSGHDTVSWYQQALGQGPQFIFQYYEEEERQRGNFPDRFSGHQFPNYSSELNVNALLLGDSALYLCASSYGESVNTEAFFGQGTRLTVV.

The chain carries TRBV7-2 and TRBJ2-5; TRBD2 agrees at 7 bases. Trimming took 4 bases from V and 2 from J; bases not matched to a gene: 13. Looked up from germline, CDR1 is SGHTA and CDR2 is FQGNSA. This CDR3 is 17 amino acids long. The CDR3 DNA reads TGTGCCAGCAGCTCTTATCCCGACAGCGGGGTACAAGAGACCCAGTACTTC. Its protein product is CASSSYPDSGVQETQYF.

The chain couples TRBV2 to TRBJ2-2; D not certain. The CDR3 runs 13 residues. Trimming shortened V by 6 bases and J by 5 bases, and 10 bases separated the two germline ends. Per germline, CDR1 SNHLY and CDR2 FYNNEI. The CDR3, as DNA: TGTGCCAGCAGCGAGGTGGCGACCGGGGAGCTGTTTTTT. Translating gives CASSEVATGELFF.

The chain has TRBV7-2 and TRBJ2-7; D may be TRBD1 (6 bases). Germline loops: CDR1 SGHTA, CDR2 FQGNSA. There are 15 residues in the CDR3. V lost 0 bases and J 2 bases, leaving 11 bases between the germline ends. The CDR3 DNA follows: TGTGCCAGCAGCTTAGCCCCGACAGGAACCTACGAGCAGTACTTC. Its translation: CASSLAPTGTYEQYF.

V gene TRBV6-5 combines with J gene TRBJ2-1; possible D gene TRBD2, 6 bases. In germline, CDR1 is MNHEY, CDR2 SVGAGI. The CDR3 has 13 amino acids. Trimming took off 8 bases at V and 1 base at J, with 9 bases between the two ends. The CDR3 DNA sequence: TGTGCCAGCGCCCGGGGGTCCTACAATGAGCAGTTCTTC. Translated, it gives CASARGSYNEQFF.

The CDR3 region has the DNA TGTGCCAGCAGTTACCCCCCTAGCGGTGCTGAGACCCAGTACTTC. As protein: CASSYPPSGAETQYF. The rearrangement joins TRBV6-6 to TRBJ2-5; TRBD2 matches at 7 bases. The CDR3 is made up of 15 amino acids. Germline trimming cut 2 bases from V and 5 bases from J; bases unmatched to any gene: 8. CDR1 and CDR2 from the germline V gene are MNHNY and SVGAGI (reference sequence).

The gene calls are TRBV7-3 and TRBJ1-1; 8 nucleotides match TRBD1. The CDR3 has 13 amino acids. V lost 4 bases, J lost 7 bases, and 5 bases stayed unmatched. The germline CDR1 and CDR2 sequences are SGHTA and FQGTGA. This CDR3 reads CASSSGTGGEAFF. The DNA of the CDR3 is TGTGCCAGCAGCTCAGGGACAGGCGGTGAAGCTTTCTTT.

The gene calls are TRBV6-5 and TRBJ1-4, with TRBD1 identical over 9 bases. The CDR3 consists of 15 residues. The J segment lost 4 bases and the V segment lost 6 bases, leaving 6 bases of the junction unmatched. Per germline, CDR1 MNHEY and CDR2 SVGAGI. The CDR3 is CASSRTGDYNEKLFF. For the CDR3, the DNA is TGTGCCAGCAGCAGGACAGGGGATTATAATGAAAAACTGTTTTTT.

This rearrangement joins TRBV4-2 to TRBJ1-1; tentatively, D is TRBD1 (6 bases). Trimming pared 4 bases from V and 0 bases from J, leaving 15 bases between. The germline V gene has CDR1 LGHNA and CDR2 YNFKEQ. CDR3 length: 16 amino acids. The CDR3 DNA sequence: TGTGCCAGCAGCCGACAACCAGGGGTGATGAACACTGAAGCTTTCTTT. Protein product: CASSRQPGVMNTEAFF.

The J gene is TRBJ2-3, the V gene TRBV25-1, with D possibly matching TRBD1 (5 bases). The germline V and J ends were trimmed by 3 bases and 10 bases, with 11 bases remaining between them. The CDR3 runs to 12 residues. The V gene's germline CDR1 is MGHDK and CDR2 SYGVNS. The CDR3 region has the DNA TGTGCCAGCAGTGATGTACAGGCAGCGCAGTATTTT. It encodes CASSDVQAAQYF.

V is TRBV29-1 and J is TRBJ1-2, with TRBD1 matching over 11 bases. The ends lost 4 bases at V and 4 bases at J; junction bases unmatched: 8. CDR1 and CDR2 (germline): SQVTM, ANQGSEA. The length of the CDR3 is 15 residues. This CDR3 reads CSVATGTGGSYGYTF. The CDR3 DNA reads TGCAGCGTTGCCACCGGGACAGGGGGTTCCTATGGCTACACCTTC.

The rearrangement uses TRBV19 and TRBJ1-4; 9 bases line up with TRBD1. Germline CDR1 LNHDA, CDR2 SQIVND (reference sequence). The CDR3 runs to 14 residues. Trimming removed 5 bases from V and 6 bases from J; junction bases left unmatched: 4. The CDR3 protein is CASSPGTGYEKLFF. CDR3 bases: TGTGCCAGTAGTCCCGGGACAGGGTATGAAAAACTGTTTTTT.

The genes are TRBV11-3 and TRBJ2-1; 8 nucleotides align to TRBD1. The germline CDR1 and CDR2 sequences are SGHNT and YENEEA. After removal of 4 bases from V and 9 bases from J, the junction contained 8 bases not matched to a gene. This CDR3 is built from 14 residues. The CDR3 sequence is CASSSASRGREQFF. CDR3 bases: TGTGCCAGCAGCTCGGCGAGCAGGGGGCGTGAGCAGTTCTTC. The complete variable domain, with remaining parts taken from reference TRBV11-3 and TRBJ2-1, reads EAGVVQSPRYKIIEKKQPVAFWCNPISGHNTLYWYLQNLGQGPELLIRYENEEAVDDSQLPKDRFSAERLKGVDSTLKIQPAELGDSAVYLCASSSASRGREQFFGPGTRLTVL.

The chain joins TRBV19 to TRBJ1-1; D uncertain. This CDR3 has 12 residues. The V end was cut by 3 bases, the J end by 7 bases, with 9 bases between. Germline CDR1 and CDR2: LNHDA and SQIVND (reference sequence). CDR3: CASSIAVGEAFF. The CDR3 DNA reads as TGTGCCAGTAGTATTGCGGTGGGTGAAGCTTTCTTT.

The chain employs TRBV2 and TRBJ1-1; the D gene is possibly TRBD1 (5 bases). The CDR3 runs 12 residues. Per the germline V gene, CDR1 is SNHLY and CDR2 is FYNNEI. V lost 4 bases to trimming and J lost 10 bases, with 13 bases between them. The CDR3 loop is CASSVGAEGAFF. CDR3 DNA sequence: TGTGCCAGCAGTGTCGGGGCGGAGGGAGCTTTCTTT.

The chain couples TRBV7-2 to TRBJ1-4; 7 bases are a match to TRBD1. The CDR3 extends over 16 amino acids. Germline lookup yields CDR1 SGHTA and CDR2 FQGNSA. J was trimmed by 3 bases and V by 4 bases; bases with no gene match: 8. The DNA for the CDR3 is TGTGCCAGCAGCTACCAACAGGGGAGCGCTAATGAAAAACTGTTTTTT. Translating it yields CASSYQQGSANEKLFF.